This T cell receptor beta chain was retrieved from a study of blood T cell repertoires in COVID-19. Study-level information: T cells, B-cell-depleted T cells, or PBMCs provided the cDNA or gDNA that served as material.

Recruitment covered about two dozen US areas and drew participants whose ages spanned roughly 18 to 89 years. Researchers sorted participants into cohorts using their self-reported clinical history. This table comes from immunoSEQ multiplex PCR, and its TCRdb copy is limited to in-frame clones, with some not included. The profile shows fewer than 450,000 clones, roughly 87% of them singletons. Germline assignment: CDR1 LGHDT and CDR2 YNNKEL (reference sequence). Trimming removed 1 base from V and 8 bases from J, with 11 bases in between. CDR3 length: 13 residues. V is TRBV3-1 (or the pseudogene TRBV3-2) and J is TRBJ1-1; D gene unclear. What was sequenced was PBMCs or T cells enriched from blood (not recorded which). The sequence came from a woman aged 25-40 years who had recovered from COVID-19. In DNA, the CDR3 is TGTGCCAGCAGCCAAGGCGCCGGCAGGGAAGCTTTCTTT. It is translated as CASSQGAGREAFF.